Following are 32 T cell receptor beta chains from one sample sequenced in a study of Graves' ophthalmopathy and Graves' hyperthyroidism. From RNA, the CDR3 regions of TCR beta chains were amplified and sequenced. Investigators did first-round RT-PCR with HTBI primers, then second-round multiplex PCR. TCRdb reprocessed the multiplex PCR reads via MiXCR and lists one record per CDR3 protein. Among 500,000 to 700,000 distinct CDR3 sequences listed, 20% to 25% were seen once. Material for sequencing was peripheral blood. These receptors were collected from a woman aged 18-29 years with stable Graves' hyperthyroidism. Some clones in this sample may be carry-over from other donors' samples.

This clonotype came up many times. The chain employs TRBV10-3 and TRBJ2-7, with a weak D call TRBD1 (6 bases). Germline loops: CDR1 ENHRY, CDR2 SYGVKD. CDR3 length: 13 amino acids. The V and J ends lost 8 bases and 2 bases respectively, with 13 bases between them. The CDR3 sequence is CAIQRDMTYEQYF. In nucleotides, the CDR3 is TGTGCCATCCAACGGGACATGACCTACGAGCAGTACTTC.

This clonotype was seen more than once but under ten times. The chain links TRBV7-6 to TRBJ2-5; TRBD2 matches 7 bases. Trimming removed 5 bases from V and 2 bases from J; junction bases left unmatched: 11. The CDR3 contains 16 residues. Germline CDR1 is SGHVS and CDR2 is FNYEAQ. CDR3 residues: CASSRTGASGQETQYF. The CDR3 DNA follows: TGTGCCAGCAGCCGGACCGGGGCTAGCGGACAAGAGACCCAGTACTTC.

This clonotype was seen repeatedly, ten times or more. This chain links TRBV6-1 with TRBJ2-4; D unresolved. The CDR3 sequence is 14 residues long. Germline V CDR1 and CDR2: MNHNS, SASEGT. V was shortened by 1 base and J by 9 bases, with 13 bases between the two germline ends. CDR3 protein: CASSEDSRLGIQYF. Written as DNA, the CDR3 is TGTGCCAGCAGTGAAGATTCGCGGTTGGGCATTCAGTACTTC.

This clonotype has just a few counts. The chain joins TRBV18 to TRBJ2-1; TRBD1 is a possible D gene (6 bases). CDR3 size: 15 residues. V shed 5 bases and J shed 3 bases, with 14 bases lying between them. Germline CDR1 and CDR2: KGHSH and LQKENI. Here the CDR3 reads CASSATRGNYNEQFF. In DNA form, the CDR3 reads TGTGCCAGCTCAGCTACCAGGGGCAACTACAATGAGCAGTTCTTC.

In this sample, this clonotype turned up many times. V and J are TRBV6-1 and TRBJ2-7; D possibly uses TRBD1 or TRBD2 (5 bases each). In germline, CDR1 is MNHNS, CDR2 SASEGT. The CDR3 contains 15 residues. V lost 0 bases to trimming and J lost 0 bases, with 9 bases between them. The CDR3 loop reads CASSEALGDSYEQYF. The CDR3 DNA follows: TGTGCCAGCAGTGAAGCGCTGGGGGACTCCTACGAGCAGTACTTC.

Ten or more counts support this clonotype. This chain uses TRBV19 with TRBJ2-5; 7 bases match TRBD2. From germline, CDR1 is LNHDA and CDR2 SQIVND (reference sequence). V trimming: 11 bases; J trimming: 3 bases; junction bases outside the gene matches: 9. The CDR3 loop spans 13 amino acids. DNA of the CDR3: TGTGCCTGCCACGGGGGGAGGAAAGAGACCCAGTACTTC. This translates into CACHGGRKETQYF.

In its sample, this clonotype is medium-sized. This sequence joins TRBV7-3 and TRBJ2-2; D remains unclear. This CDR3 has 13 residues. The V and J ends lost 5 bases and 0 bases respectively, with 4 bases between them. CDR1 is SGHTA and CDR2 is FQGTGA in the germline V gene. As DNA, the CDR3 is TGTGCCAGCAGCCCCGCGAACACCGGGGAGCTGTTTTTT. Amino acid sequence: CASSPANTGELFF.

The chain recombines TRBV24-1 with TRBJ2-5, with D maybe TRBD1 (6 bases). The germline V and J ends were trimmed by 4 bases and 4 bases, with 15 bases remaining between them. The germline V gene has CDR1 KGHDR and CDR2 SFDVKD. The CDR3 length is 15 residues. CDR3 residues: CATSDATGSGETQYF. CDR3 sequence (DNA): TGTGCCACCAGTGACGCCACAGGGTCGGGAGAGACCCAGTACTTC.

The chain combines TRBV28 with TRBJ2-1; the D gene is possibly TRBD2 (5 bases). Germline V gives CDR1 MDHEN, CDR2 SYDVKM. Trimming shortened V by 3 bases and J by 9 bases, and 18 bases separated the two germline ends. The CDR3 extends over 15 amino acids. The CDR3 protein is CASSFRARGYVEQFF. The CDR3 DNA reads TGTGCCAGCAGTTTTCGGGCGAGAGGGTATGTTGAGCAGTTCTTC.

This clonotype was picked up many times. The chain uses TRBV4-2 and TRBJ2-5, with D tentatively TRBD2 (6 bases). The V end lost 3 bases, the J end lost 0 bases, and 11 bases lay between the germline ends. The CDR3 loop spans 15 amino acids. From germline, CDR1 is LGHNA and CDR2 YNFKEQ. The CDR3 reads CASSHGGLDQETQYF. The CDR3 bases are TGTGCCAGCAGCCATGGGGGACTGGACCAAGAGACCCAGTACTTC.

The V and J genes are TRBV5-6 and TRBJ1-2; tentative D call: TRBD1 (5 bases). The CDR3 is 14 amino acids. The V and J ends lost 2 bases and 4 bases respectively, with 12 bases between them. Germline CDR1 reads SGHDT; CDR2 reads YYEEEE. Written as DNA, the CDR3 is TGTGCCAGCAGCTTAAGAGGGGTGGCCTATGGCTACACCTTC. Its translation is CASSLRGVAYGYTF.

This clonotype was counted at least ten times. The chain uses TRBV19 and TRBJ1-2; 12 nucleotides agree with TRBD1. CDR1 is LNHDA and CDR2 is SQIVND in the germline V gene (reference sequence). With 8 bases clipped from V and 6 bases from J, the junction kept 4 bases outside the gene matches. The CDR3 covers 13 residues. This CDR3 is CASWDRGLNGYTF. In nucleotides, the CDR3 is TGTGCCAGTTGGGACAGGGGGCTTAATGGCTACACCTTC. Full variable domain (missing parts from reference TRBV19 and TRBJ1-2): DGGITQSPKYLFRKEGQNVTLSCEQNLNHDAMYWYRQDPGQGLRLIYYSQIVNDFQKGDIAEGYSVSREKKESFPLTVTSAQKNPTAFYLCASWDRGLNGYTFGSGTRLTVV.

This clonotype has at least ten counts. This rearrangement joins TRBV19 to TRBJ2-7, with 13 bases fitting TRBD2. V lost 4 bases to trimming and J lost 7 bases; unmatched junction nucleotides: 7. CDR1 is LNHDA and CDR2 is SQIVND in the germline V gene (reference sequence). This CDR3 contains 15 residues. DNA for the CDR3: TGTGCCAGTAGTACCGGACTAGCGGGAGATGGAGAGCAGTACTTC. Its translation: CASSTGLAGDGEQYF.

In its sample, this clonotype was seen a few times. The chain uses TRBV19 and TRBJ2-7; D may be TRBD2 (6 bases). The CDR3 extends over 15 amino acids. V lost 10 bases and J lost 2, with 21 bases in between. Germline V gene lookup returns CDR1 LNHDA and CDR2 SQIVND (reference sequence). In DNA form, the CDR3 reads TGTGCCACCCTCACCTCAGGGACTCCGCCCTACGAGCAGTACTTC. As protein: CATLTSGTPPYEQYF. The full variable domain, rest sourced from reference TRBV19 and TRBJ2-7, is DGGITQSPKYLFRKEGQNVTLSCEQNLNHDAMYWYRQDPGQGLRLIYYSQIVNDFQKGDIAEGYSVSREKKESFPLTVTSAQKNPTAFYLCATLTSGTPPYEQYFGPGTRLTVT.

This clonotype was counted only a few times. The rearrangement uses TRBV12-3 or TRBV12-4 and TRBJ1-5; 7 bases are shared with TRBD1. CDR3 length: 13 residues. V was clipped by 5 bases and J by 6 bases; unmatched bases: 4. As DNA, the CDR3 is TGTGCCAGCAGTGTGACAGGGACTCAGCCCCAGCATTTT. Its translation: CASSVTGTQPQHF.

This clonotype was found many times. This chain connects TRBV6-1 to TRBJ1-2; TRBD1 is a possible D gene (6 bases). CDR3 size: 14 residues. The germline gives CDR1 MNHNS, CDR2 SASEGT. V dropped 5 bases and J dropped 1 base, with 11 bases sitting between them. DNA for the CDR3: TGTGCCAGCAGTCTGGACAGCCTTAACTATGGCTACACCTTC. As protein: CASSLDSLNYGYTF.

This clonotype was detected only a few times. This chain connects TRBV19 to TRBJ2-5, with D possibly being TRBD2 (5 bases). Germline V CDR1 and CDR2: LNHDA, SQIVND (reference sequence). This CDR3 region has 14 residues. Trimming stripped 5 bases from V and 2 bases from J, with 12 bases between. As DNA, the CDR3 is TGTGCCAGTAGTCCGGGGATTTCACAAGAGACCCAGTACTTC. This codes for CASSPGISQETQYF.

The V and J genes are TRBV30 and TRBJ1-2; 8 bases are a match to TRBD1. The germline gives CDR1 GTSNPN, CDR2 SVGIG (reference sequence). V was clipped by 8 bases and J by 8 bases; unmatched bases: 10. The CDR3 is 12 residues long. The CDR3 here is CARDSRGRGYTF. Written as DNA, the CDR3 is TGTGCCCGAGACTCCAGGGGGCGAGGCTACACCTTC.

The chain combines TRBV18 with TRBJ2-5; D gene unclear. The CDR3 has 13 residues. The V end was cut by 0 bases, the J end by 0 bases, with 2 bases between. Germline V CDR1 and CDR2: KGHSH, LQKENI. The CDR3 loop is CASSPPHQETQYF. CDR3 nucleotide sequence: TGTGCCAGCTCACCACCCCACCAAGAGACCCAGTACTTC.

The gene calls are TRBV28 and TRBJ2-5, with D unresolved. The CDR3 length is 11 residues. Trimming stripped 4 bases from V and 6 bases from J, with 6 bases between. The germline V gene has CDR1 MDHEN and CDR2 SYDVKM. The CDR3 sequence is CASSSMQTQYF. Here the CDR3 DNA reads TGTGCCAGCAGTTCAATGCAGACCCAGTACTTC.

J is TRBJ1-2 and V is TRBV5-1, with 7 bases matching TRBD1. The CDR3 spans 12 residues. Germline V lookup: CDR1 SGHRS, CDR2 YFSETQ. Trimming at V came to 7 bases and at J to 6 bases, leaving 6 bases not matched to a gene. The DNA for the CDR3 is TGCGCCAGCCGACAGGGAGTTAATGGCTACACCTTC. Translating it yields CASRQGVNGYTF. The complete variable domain, with remaining parts taken from reference TRBV5-1 and TRBJ1-2, reads KAGVTQTPRYLIKTRGQQVTLSCSPISGHRSVSWYQQTPGQGLQFLFEYFSETQRNKGNFPGRFSGRQFSNSRSEMNVSTLELGDSALYLCASRQGVNGYTFGSGTRLTVV.

CDR3 nucleotide sequence: TGTGCCAGCAGTTTAATTGACAGCTTCTACGAGCAGTACTTC. It specifies CASSLIDSFYEQYF. The chain couples TRBV28 to TRBJ2-7; perhaps TRBD1 as D (5 bases). Per the germline V gene, CDR1 is MDHEN and CDR2 is SYDVKM. The CDR3 has 14 amino acids. Trimming cost V 2 bases and J 3 bases, with 11 bases left between them.

This clonotype was detected ten times or more. The rearrangement uses TRBV7-3 and TRBJ1-6; D may be TRBD1 (6 bases). V lost 2 bases to trimming and J lost 5 bases, with 13 bases between them. CDR1 and CDR2 (germline): SGHTA, FQGTGA. The CDR3 spans 16 residues. CDR3 sequence: CASSLSADSNNSPLHF. In DNA, the CDR3 is TGTGCCAGCAGCTTATCGGCGGACAGCAATAATTCACCCCTCCACTTT.

This clonotype has a count of ten or more. This sequence joins TRBV12-3 or TRBV12-4 and TRBJ1-2; 7 nucleotides match TRBD1. J lost 6 bases, V lost 3 bases, and 4 bases had no gene match. The CDR3 has 13 amino acids. CDR3 sequence reads: CASSFEGADGYTF. The CDR3 DNA follows: TGTGCCAGCAGTTTTGAGGGGGCAGATGGCTACACCTTC.

This chain uses TRBV18 with TRBJ1-4, with D perhaps matching TRBD1 (6 bases). CDR3 length: 14 residues. CDR1 and CDR2 from the germline V gene are KGHSH and LQKENI. Trimming stripped 6 bases from V and 3 bases from J, with 11 bases between. The CDR3 DNA reads as TGTGCCAGCTCCCTGGACAGCTCTAATGAAAAACTGTTTTTT. It translates to CASSLDSSNEKLFF.

This clonotype has only one observation. The rearrangement links TRBV27 to TRBJ2-7; TRBD2 agrees at 7 bases. The CDR3 sequence is 19 residues long. Trimming took 1 base from V and 0 from J; bases not matched to a gene: 15. Germline V CDR1 and CDR2: MNHEY, SMNVEV (reference sequence). CDR3 sequence: CASSLYPPGEGSTSYEQYF. The CDR3 DNA sequence: TGTGCCAGCAGTTTATACCCCCCTGGGGAGGGTTCCACCTCCTACGAGCAGTACTTC.

This clonotype was counted many times. An end of the junction differs from the germline gene, which may be a read error. The chain employs TRBV14 and TRBJ2-7, with D perhaps TRBD1 or TRBD2 (6 bases each). Looked up from germline, CDR1 is SGHDN and CDR2 is FVKESK. This CDR3 region has 12 residues. The CDR3 coding sequence is TGTGCCAGCAGTCAAGGGGGGTACGAGCAGTACTTC. Translation: CASSQGGYEQYF.

The chain joins TRBV11-3 to TRBJ1-1; D uncertain. This CDR3 comprises 15 residues. V lost 4 bases, J lost 1 base, and 13 bases lay in between. Germline values: CDR1 SGHNT, CDR2 YENEEA. The CDR3 loop is CASSSSTWTNTEAFF. The DNA of the CDR3 is TGTGCCAGCAGCTCATCGACTTGGACGAACACTGAAGCTTTCTTT.

The chain couples TRBV28 to TRBJ2-7, with D unresolved. CDR1 is MDHEN, CDR2 SYDVKM, per germline. The CDR3 has 13 amino acids. V was clipped by 4 bases and J by 6 bases, with 13 bases between them. In DNA, the CDR3 is TGTGCCAGCAGTTCCCGGTTAGGCCCCGAGCAGTACTTC. This sequence encodes CASSSRLGPEQYF.

The rearrangement joins TRBV2 to TRBJ2-7; 7 bases are a match to TRBD2. Germline values: CDR1 SNHLY, CDR2 FYNNEI. The CDR3 totals 14 residues. The trim removed 3 bases at V and 6 bases at J, leaving 8 bases unmatched. CDR3 bases: TGTGCCAGCAGTGAGGTTGCGGGAGCGGGCGAGCAGTACTTC. Amino acid sequence: CASSEVAGAGEQYF.

This chain joins TRBV27 and TRBJ1-5, with D unclear. The germline V gene has CDR1 MNHEY and CDR2 SMNVEV (reference sequence). This CDR3 comprises 15 residues. V was clipped by 3 bases and J by 1 base, with 10 bases between them. As DNA, the CDR3 is TGTGCCAGCAGTTTTAAGCGACAAAGCAATCAGCCCCAGCATTTT. It encodes CASSFKRQSNQPQHF.

This rearrangement joins TRBV19 to TRBJ1-3; the match to TRBD1 covers 7 bases. V dropped 3 bases and J dropped 1; count of bases not matched to a gene: 6. The germline V gene has CDR1 LNHDA and CDR2 SQIVND (reference sequence). The CDR3 consists of 16 residues. This CDR3 reads CASSIRGQLSGNTIYF. CDR3 coding DNA: TGTGCCAGTAGTATTCGGGGACAGCTTTCTGGAAACACCATATATTTT.